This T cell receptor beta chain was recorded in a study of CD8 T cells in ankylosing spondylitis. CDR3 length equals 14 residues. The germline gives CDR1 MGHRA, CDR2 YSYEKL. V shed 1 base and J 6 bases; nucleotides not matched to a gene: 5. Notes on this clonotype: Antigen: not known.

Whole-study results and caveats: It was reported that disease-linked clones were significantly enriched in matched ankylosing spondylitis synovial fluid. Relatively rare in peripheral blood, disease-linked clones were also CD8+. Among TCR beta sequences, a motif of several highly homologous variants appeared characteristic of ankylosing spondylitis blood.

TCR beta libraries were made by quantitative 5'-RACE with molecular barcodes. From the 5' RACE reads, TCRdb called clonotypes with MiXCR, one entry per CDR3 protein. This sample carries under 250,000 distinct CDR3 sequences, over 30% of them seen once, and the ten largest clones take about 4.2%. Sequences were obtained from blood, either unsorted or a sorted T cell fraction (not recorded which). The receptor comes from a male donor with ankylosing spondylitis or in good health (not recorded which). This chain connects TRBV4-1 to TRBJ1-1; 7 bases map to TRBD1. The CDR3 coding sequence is TGCGCCAGCAGCCAAGCGGGGAGGGGGCCTGAAGCTTTCTTT. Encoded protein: CASSQAGRGPEAFF.